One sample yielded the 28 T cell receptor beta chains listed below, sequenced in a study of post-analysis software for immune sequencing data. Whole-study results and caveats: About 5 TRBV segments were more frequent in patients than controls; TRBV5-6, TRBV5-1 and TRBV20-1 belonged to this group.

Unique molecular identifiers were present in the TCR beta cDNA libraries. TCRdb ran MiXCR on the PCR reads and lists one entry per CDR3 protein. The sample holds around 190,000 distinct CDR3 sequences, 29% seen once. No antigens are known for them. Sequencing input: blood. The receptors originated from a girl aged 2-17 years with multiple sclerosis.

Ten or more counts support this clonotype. The CDR3 sequence: CASSPMGYSNQPQHF. The CDR3 DNA reads as TGTGCCAGCAGCCCCATGGGTTATAGCAATCAGCCCCAGCATTTT. V and J are TRBV6-2 or TRBV6-3 and TRBJ1-5; no definite D call. Germline-derived CDR1 and CDR2 are MNHEY and SVGEGT. The CDR3 runs to 15 residues. The V gene lost 6 bases and the J gene lost 0 bases, with 12 bases spanning the gap.

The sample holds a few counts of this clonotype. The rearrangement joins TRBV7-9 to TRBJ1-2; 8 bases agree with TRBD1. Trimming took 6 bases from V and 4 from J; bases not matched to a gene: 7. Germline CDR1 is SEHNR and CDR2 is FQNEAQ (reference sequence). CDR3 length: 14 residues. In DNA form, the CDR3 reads TGTGCCAGCAGTTCAGGGGGCCGTCGCTATGGCTACACCTTC. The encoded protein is CASSSGGRRYGYTF.

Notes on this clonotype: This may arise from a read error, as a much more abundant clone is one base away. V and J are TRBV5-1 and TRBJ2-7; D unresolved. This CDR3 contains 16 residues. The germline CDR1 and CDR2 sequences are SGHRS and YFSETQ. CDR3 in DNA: TGCGCCAGCAGCTTGGTCGGTTCCTACGGCTCCAACGAGCAGTACTTC. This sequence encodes CASSLVGSYGSNEQYF.

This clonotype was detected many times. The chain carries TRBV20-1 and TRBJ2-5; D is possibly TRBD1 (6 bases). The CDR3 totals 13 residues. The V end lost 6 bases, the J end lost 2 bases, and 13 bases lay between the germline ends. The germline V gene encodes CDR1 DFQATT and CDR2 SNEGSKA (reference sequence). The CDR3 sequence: CSANPGVQETQYF. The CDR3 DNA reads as TGCAGTGCAAACCCAGGGGTTCAAGAGACCCAGTACTTC.

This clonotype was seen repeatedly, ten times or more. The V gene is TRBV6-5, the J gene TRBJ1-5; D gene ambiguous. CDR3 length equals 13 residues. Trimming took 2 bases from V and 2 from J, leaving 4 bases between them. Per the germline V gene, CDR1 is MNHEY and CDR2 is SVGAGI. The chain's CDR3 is CASSYGGNQPQHF. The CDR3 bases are TGTGCCAGCAGTTACGGGGGCAATCAGCCCCAGCATTTT.

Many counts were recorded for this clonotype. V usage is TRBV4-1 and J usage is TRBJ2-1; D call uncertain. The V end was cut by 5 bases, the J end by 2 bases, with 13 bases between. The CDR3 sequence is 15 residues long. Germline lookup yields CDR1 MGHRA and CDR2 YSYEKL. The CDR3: CASSSDPFAYNEQFF. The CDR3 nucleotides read TGCGCCAGCAGCTCCGACCCATTCGCCTACAATGAGCAGTTCTTC.

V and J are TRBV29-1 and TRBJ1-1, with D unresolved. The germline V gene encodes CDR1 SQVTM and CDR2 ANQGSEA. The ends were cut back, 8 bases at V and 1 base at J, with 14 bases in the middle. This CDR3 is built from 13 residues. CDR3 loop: CSPWADGNTEAFF. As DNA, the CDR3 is TGCAGCCCATGGGCAGATGGGAACACTGAAGCTTTCTTT.

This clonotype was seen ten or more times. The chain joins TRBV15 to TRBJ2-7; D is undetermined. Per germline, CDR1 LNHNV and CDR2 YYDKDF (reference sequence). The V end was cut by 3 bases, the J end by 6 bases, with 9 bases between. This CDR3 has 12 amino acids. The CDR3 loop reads CATSSTTSEQYF. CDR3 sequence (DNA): TGTGCCACCAGCAGCACAACCAGCGAGCAGTACTTC.

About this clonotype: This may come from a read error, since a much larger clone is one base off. The CDR3 region has the DNA TGCAGTGCTAGGCCACAACTAGCGGGTGTCCCCTACGAGCAGTACTTC. This gives the protein CSARPQLAGVPYEQYF. J is TRBJ2-4 and V is TRBV20-1; TRBD2 agrees at 9 bases. The J call may be mistaken, given a closer DNA end match to TRBJ2-7. CDR1 is DFQATT and CDR2 is SNEGSKA in the germline V gene (reference sequence). This CDR3 comprises 16 residues.

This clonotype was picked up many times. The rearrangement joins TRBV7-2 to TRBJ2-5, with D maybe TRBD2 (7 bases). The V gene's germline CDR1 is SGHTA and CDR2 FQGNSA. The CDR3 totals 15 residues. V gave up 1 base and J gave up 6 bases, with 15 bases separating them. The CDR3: CASSLGRGGLKTQYF. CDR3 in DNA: TGTGCCAGCAGCTTAGGCAGGGGAGGGCTGAAGACCCAGTACTTC.

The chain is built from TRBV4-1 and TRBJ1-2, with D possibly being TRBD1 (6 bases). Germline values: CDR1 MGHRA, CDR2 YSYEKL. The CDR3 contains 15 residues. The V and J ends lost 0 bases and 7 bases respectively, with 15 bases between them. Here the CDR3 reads CASSQDPTGGFGYTF. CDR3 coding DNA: TGCGCCAGCAGCCAAGATCCGACGGGGGGCTTTGGCTACACCTTC.

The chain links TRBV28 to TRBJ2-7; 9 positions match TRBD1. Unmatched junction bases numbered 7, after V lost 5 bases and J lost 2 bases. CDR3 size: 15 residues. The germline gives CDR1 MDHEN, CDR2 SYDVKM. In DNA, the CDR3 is TGTGCCAGCAGTAGAGACAGGGGGGGTACCTACGAGCAGTACTTC. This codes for CASSRDRGGTYEQYF.

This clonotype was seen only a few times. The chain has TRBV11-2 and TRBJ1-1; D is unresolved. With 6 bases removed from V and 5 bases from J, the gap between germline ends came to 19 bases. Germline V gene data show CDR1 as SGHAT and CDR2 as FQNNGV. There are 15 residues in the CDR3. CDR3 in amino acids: CASSYRPIPETEAFF. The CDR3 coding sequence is TGTGCCAGCAGTTATCGTCCAATCCCTGAGACTGAAGCTTTCTTT.

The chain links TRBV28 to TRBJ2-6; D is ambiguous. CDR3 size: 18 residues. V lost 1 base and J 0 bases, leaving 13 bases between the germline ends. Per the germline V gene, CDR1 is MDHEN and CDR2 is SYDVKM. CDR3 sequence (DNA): TGTGCCAGCAGTTTATTGGGCGGTCGTAACTCTGGGGCCAACGTCCTGACTTTC. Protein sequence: CASSLLGGRNSGANVLTF.

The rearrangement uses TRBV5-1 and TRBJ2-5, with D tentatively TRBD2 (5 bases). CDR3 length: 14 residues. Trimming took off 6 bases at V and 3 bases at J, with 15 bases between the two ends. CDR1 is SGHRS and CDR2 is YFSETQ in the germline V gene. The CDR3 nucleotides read TGCGCCAGCAAGCGCATCGGGGAGAAAGAGACCCAGTACTTC. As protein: CASKRIGEKETQYF.

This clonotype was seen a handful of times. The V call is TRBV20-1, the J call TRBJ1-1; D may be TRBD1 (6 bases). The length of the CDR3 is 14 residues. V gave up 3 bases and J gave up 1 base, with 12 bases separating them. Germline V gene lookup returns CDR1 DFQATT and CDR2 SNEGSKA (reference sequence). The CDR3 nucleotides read TGCAGTGCTAGGCGCGGGGGGCGGAACACTGAAGCTTTCTTT. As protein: CSARRGGRNTEAFF.

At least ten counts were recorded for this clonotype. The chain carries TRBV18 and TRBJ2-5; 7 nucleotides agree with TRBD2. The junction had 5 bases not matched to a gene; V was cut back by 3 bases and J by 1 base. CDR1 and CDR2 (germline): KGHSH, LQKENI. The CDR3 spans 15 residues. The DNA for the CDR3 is TGTGCCAGCTCACCGGGGAGGGGATCCCAAGAGACCCAGTACTTC. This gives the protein CASSPGRGSQETQYF.

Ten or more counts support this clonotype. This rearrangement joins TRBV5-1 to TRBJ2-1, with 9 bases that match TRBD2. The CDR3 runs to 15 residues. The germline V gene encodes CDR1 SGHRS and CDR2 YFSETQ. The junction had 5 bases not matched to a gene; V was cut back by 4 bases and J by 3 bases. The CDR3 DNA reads TGCGCCAGCAGCCTGCTAGCGGGGAACTACAATGAGCAGTTCTTC. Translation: CASSLLAGNYNEQFF.

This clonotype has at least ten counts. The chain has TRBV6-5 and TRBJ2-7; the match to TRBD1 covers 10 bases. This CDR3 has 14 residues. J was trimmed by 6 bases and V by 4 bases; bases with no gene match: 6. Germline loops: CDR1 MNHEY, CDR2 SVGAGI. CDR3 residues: CASSLTGQGFEQYF. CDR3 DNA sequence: TGTGCCAGCAGTTTAACGGGACAGGGGTTCGAGCAGTACTTC.

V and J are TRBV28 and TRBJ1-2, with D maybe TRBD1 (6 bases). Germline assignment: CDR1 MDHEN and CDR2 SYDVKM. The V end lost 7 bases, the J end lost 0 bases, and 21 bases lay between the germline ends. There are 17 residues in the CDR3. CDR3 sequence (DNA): TGTGCCAGCAACCTTCGGGGGCGGGTGTCATCTAACTATGGCTACACCTTC. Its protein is CASNLRGRVSSNYGYTF.

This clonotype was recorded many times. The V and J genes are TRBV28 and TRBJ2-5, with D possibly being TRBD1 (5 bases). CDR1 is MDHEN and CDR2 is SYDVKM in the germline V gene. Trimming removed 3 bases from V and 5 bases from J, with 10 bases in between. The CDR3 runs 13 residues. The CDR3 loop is CASSLMGRETQYF. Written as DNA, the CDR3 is TGTGCCAGCAGTTTGATGGGGCGGGAGACCCAGTACTTC. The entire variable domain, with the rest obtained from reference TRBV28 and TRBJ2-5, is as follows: DVKVTQSSRYLVKRTGEKVFLECVQDMDHENMFWYRQDPGLGLRLIYFSYDVKMKEKGDIPEGYSVSREKKERFSLILESASTNQTSMYLCASSLMGRETQYFGPGTRLLVL.

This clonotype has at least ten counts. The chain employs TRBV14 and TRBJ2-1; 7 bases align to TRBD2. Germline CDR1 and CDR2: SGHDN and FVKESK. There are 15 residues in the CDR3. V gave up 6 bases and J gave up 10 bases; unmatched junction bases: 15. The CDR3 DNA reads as TGTGCCAGCAGTGAAACTAACGGGAGGTTCGTCGAGCAGTTCTTC. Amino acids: CASSETNGRFVEQFF.

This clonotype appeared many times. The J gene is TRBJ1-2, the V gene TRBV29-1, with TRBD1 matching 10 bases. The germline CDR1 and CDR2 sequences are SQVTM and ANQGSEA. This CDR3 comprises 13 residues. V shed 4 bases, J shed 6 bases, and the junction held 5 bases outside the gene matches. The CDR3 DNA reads TGCAGCGTTGGACAGGGGGCGCCTGATGGCTACACCTTC. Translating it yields CSVGQGAPDGYTF.

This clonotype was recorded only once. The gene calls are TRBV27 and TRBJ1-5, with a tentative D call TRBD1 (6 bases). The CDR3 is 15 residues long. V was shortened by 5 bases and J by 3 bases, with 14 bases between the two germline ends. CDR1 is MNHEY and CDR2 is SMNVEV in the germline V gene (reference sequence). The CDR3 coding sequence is TGTGCCAGCAGTACATCAGCAGGGGTCAATCAGCCCCAGCATTTT. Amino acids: CASSTSAGVNQPQHF.

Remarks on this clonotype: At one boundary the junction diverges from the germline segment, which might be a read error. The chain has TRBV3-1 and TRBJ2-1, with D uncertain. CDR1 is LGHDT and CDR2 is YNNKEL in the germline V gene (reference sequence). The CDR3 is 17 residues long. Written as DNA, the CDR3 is TGTGCCAGCAGCCAAGAGCCCCCGGGCTCGGAGTACAATGAGCGGTTCTTC. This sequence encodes CASSQEPPGSEYNERFF.

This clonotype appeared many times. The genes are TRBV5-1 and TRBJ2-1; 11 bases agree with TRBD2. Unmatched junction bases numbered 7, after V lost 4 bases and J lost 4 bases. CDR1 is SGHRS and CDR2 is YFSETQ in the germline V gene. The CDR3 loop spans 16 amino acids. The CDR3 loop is CASSPGASGGYNEQFF. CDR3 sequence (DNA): TGCGCCAGCAGCCCCGGAGCTAGCGGGGGGTACAATGAGCAGTTCTTC.

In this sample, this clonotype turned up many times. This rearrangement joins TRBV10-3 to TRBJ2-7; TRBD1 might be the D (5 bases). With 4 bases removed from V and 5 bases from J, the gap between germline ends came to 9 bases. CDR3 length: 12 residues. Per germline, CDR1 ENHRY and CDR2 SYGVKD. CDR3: CAISARGDEQYF. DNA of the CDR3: TGTGCCATCAGTGCAAGGGGCGACGAGCAGTACTTC.

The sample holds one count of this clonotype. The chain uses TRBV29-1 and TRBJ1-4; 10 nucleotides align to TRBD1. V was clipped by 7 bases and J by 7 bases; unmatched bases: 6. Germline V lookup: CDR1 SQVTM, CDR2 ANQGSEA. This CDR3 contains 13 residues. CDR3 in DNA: TGCAGCGCCACCCGGGACAGGGGTGAAAAACTGTTTTTT. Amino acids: CSATRDRGEKLFF.